These 21 T cell receptor beta chains came from one sample sequenced in a study of shared clonotypes between healthy human individuals (dated by TCRdb to about 2020). The receptor library was made with the immunoSEQ multiplex PCR assay. The table comes from immuneACCESS by way of TCRdb, which keeps in-frame sequences with V and J called. Part of the clones is missing from these tables; in studies checked, under half for an unresolved V gene and the rest for unknown reasons. A total of about 2.5 million clones appear in this sample, roughly 92% of them only once. Approximately 0.4% of the sample comes from the top ten. Material: naive CD4+ T cells from PBMCs. Read against the paper, the sample's cell subset or site label means: CD45RA+ positively selected. These receptors originate from a man younger than 30 in good health. Some clones in this sample may be carry-over from other donors' samples.

The CDR3: CSVAGRIVGETQYF. CDR3 DNA sequence: TGCAGCGTTGCTGGTCGGATCGTGGGAGAGACCCAGTACTTC. The V call is TRBV29-1, the J call TRBJ2-5; the D is unclear. CDR1 SQVTM and CDR2 ANQGSEA come from the germline V gene. The germline V and J ends were trimmed by 4 bases and 4 bases, with 16 bases remaining between them. The CDR3 contains 14 residues.

The chain carries TRBV2 and TRBJ1-2, with D perhaps TRBD1 (5 bases). Germline V lookup: CDR1 SNHLY, CDR2 FYNNEI. The V gene lost 6 bases and the J gene lost 6 bases, with 14 bases spanning the gap. CDR3 length equals 13 residues. The CDR3 spells CASRGDFLDGYTF. CDR3 in DNA: TGTGCCAGCAGAGGGGATTTCCTGGATGGCTACACCTTC.

This chain joins TRBV5-1 and TRBJ2-1; a possible D gene is TRBD2 (6 bases). Looked up from germline, CDR1 is SGHRS and CDR2 is YFSETQ. V dropped 1 base and J dropped 5 bases, with 13 bases sitting between them. This CDR3 is 15 amino acids long. The CDR3 bases are TGCGCCAGCAGCTTGAGTGGGAGGTACAACAATGAGCAGTTCTTC. Its protein product is CASSLSGRYNNEQFF. The whole variable domain, remainder taken from reference TRBV5-1 and TRBJ2-1, is KAGVTQTPRYLIKTRGQQVTLSCSPISGHRSVSWYQQTPGQGLQFLFEYFSETQRNKGNFPGRFSGRQFSNSRSEMNVSTLELGDSALYLCASSLSGRYNNEQFFGPGTRLTVL.

V gene TRBV28 combines with J gene TRBJ1-1; D gene ambiguous. From germline, CDR1 is MDHEN and CDR2 SYDVKM. V dropped 5 bases and J dropped 3 bases, with 10 bases sitting between them. The CDR3 length is 13 residues. The CDR3 nucleotides read TGTGCCAGCAGTCCGGGCAGCCACACTGAAGCTTTCTTT. Translation: CASSPGSHTEAFF.

The CDR3 reads CSGGTWGGELFF. The CDR3 coding sequence is TGCAGCGGTGGGACCTGGGGCGGGGAGCTGTTTTTT. The chain couples TRBV29-1 to TRBJ2-2; either TRBD1 or TRBD2 may fit D (5 bases each). Germline CDR1 SQVTM, CDR2 ANQGSEA. With 7 bases removed from V and 7 bases from J, the gap between germline ends came to 13 bases. The length of the CDR3 is 12 residues.

This sequence joins TRBV7-9 and TRBJ2-3; perhaps D is TRBD1 or TRBD2 (7 bases each). The germline gives CDR1 SEHNR, CDR2 FQNEAQ (reference sequence). The CDR3 sequence is 15 residues long. V was clipped by 5 bases and J by 5 bases, with 17 bases between them. DNA for the CDR3: TGTGCCAGCAGCCCTAGGGCAGGGGGGGAAGATACGCAGTATTTT. Its translation: CASSPRAGGEDTQYF.

On this clone itself: The same CDR3 arises from other DNA sequences in this sample as well. The V and J genes are TRBV11-2 and TRBJ1-4; D is uncertain. The CDR3 covers 11 residues. Germline CDR1 and CDR2: SGHAT and FQNNGV. V lost 3 bases, J lost 12 bases, and 8 bases lay in between. The CDR3 bases are TGTGCCAGCAGCTTGGCCGGGGAACTGTTTTTT. It is translated as CASSLAGELFF.

This sequence joins TRBV5-1 and TRBJ2-2, with unresolved D. Germline values: CDR1 SGHRS, CDR2 YFSETQ. The CDR3 runs to 14 residues. V lost 6 bases, J lost 0 bases, and 9 bases lay in between. This CDR3 is CASIGQANTGELFF. The CDR3 DNA reads as TGCGCCAGCATTGGGCAGGCGAACACCGGGGAGCTGTTTTTT.

This chain uses TRBV19 with TRBJ1-5; D not certain. Germline V CDR1 and CDR2: LNHDA, SQIVND (reference sequence). Between the trimmed V and J ends, which lost 1 base and 2 bases, there was a span of 9 bases. This CDR3 region has 15 residues. CDR3: CASSIAADGNQPQHF. CDR3 in DNA: TGTGCCAGTAGTATAGCGGCGGACGGCAATCAGCCCCAGCATTTT.

This clone is a singleton in its sample. The chain joins TRBV6-1 to TRBJ1-2; TRBD1 aligns across 9 bases. Germline-derived CDR1 and CDR2 are MNHNS and SASEGT. This CDR3 has 15 residues. The V gene end was trimmed by 4 bases and the J gene end by 5 bases; junction bases not matched to a gene: 8. The CDR3 protein is CASSGGTGWGYGYTF. The CDR3 DNA reads TGTGCCAGCAGTGGTGGGACAGGGTGGGGGTATGGCTACACCTTC.

V and J are TRBV28 and TRBJ2-1, with D perhaps TRBD1 or TRBD2 (5 bases each). Germline lookup yields CDR1 MDHEN and CDR2 SYDVKM. This CDR3 spans 16 amino acids. Trimming left V 6 bases short and J 2 bases short, with 17 bases between. The CDR3, as DNA: TGTGCCAGCAGCCAAACTTCAGGGACCCCCTACAATGAGCAGTTCTTC. Protein product: CASSQTSGTPYNEQFF.

V gene TRBV2 combines with J gene TRBJ1-3; D uncertain. Germline CDR1 is SNHLY and CDR2 is FYNNEI. The CDR3 is 15 amino acids. V gave up 4 bases and J gave up 2 bases, with 12 bases separating them. This CDR3 is CASSGEGGPGNTIYF. The DNA of the CDR3 is TGTGCCAGCAGTGGCGAAGGAGGGCCTGGAAACACCATATATTTT.

This chain links TRBV28 with TRBJ2-1; D may match TRBD1 or TRBD2 (7 bases each). CDR3 length equals 18 residues. Looked up from germline, CDR1 is MDHEN and CDR2 is SYDVKM. Deletions cut 5 bases from V and 3 bases from J, with 23 bases between. CDR3 DNA sequence: TGTGCCAGCAGTCCACACCCAGGGGGGGGGAGAGGCTACAATGAGCAGTTCTTC. Protein sequence: CASSPHPGGGRGYNEQFF.

The V call is TRBV5-1, the J call TRBJ2-7; TRBD2 aligns across 12 bases. J gave up 6 bases and V 4 bases, and 5 bases lay outside the gene matches. The CDR3 length is 14 residues. Germline loops: CDR1 SGHRS, CDR2 YFSETQ. The CDR3: CASSALAGGTEQYF. For the CDR3, the DNA is TGCGCCAGCAGCGCCCTAGCGGGAGGGACCGAGCAGTACTTC.

V is TRBV5-6 and J is TRBJ2-7; a weak D match, TRBD2 (6 bases). Trimming shortened V by 6 bases and J by 3 bases, and 13 bases separated the two germline ends. This CDR3 region has 13 residues. Per germline, CDR1 SGHDT and CDR2 YYEEEE. CDR3 in amino acids: CASTPLGGYEQYF. In DNA, the CDR3 is TGTGCCAGCACCCCCTTGGGGGGCTACGAGCAGTACTTC.

The chain couples TRBV2 to TRBJ2-3; D tentatively reads TRBD1 or TRBD2 (5 bases each). V lost 8 bases to trimming and J lost 4 bases, with 13 bases between them. The CDR3 is made up of 13 amino acids. The V gene's germline CDR1 is SNHLY and CDR2 FYNNEI. The CDR3 here is CASRLGTPDTQYF. CDR3 nucleotide sequence: TGTGCCAGCCGCTTGGGGACCCCAGATACGCAGTATTTT.

This chain joins TRBV7-9 and TRBJ1-1; D remains unclear. The CDR3 covers 14 residues. Germline V gives CDR1 SEHNR, CDR2 FQNEAQ (reference sequence). Trimming took off 3 bases at V and 1 base at J, with 9 bases between the two ends. CDR3 nucleotide sequence: TGTGCCAGCAGCTTTACAAGGGAGAACACTGAAGCTTTCTTT. This gives the protein CASSFTRENTEAFF. The full variable domain, rest sourced from reference TRBV7-9 and TRBJ1-1, is DTGVSQNPRHKITKRGQNVTFRCDPISEHNRLYWYRQTLGQGPEFLTYFQNEAQLEKSRLLSDRFSAERPKGSFSTLEIQRTEQGDSAMYLCASSFTRENTEAFFGQGTRLTVV.

On this clone: This same CDR3 is encoded by further DNA sequences in the sample. This rearrangement joins TRBV28 to TRBJ1-5; D remains ambiguous. The CDR3 is 12 residues long. Trimming took off 6 bases at V and 4 bases at J, with 7 bases between the two ends. The germline CDR1 and CDR2 sequences are MDHEN and SYDVKM. The CDR3 sequence: CASSPINQPQHF. CDR3 in DNA: TGTGCCAGCAGCCCTATAAATCAGCCCCAGCATTTT.

Of note for this clone: The junction departs from germline at one end; a sequencing error may be responsible. The CDR3 DNA reads as TGTGCCACCAGTAACCTTGGGGGGCCCCGAGGCGAGCAGTACTTC. Its translation is CATSNLGGPRGEQYF. This sequence joins TRBV6-5 and TRBJ2-7, with D tentatively TRBD1 or TRBD2 (6 bases each). The CDR3 runs to 15 residues. Germline V gene sequence: CDR1 MNHEY, CDR2 SVGAGI.

V and J are TRBV25-1 and TRBJ1-2, with a possible D match to TRBD1 (6 bases). The CDR3 totals 12 residues. The V end lost 5 bases, the J end lost 5 bases, and 9 bases lay between the germline ends. The V gene's germline CDR1 is MGHDK and CDR2 SYGVNS. The CDR3 DNA is TGTGCCAGCAGTTTCAGGGGTTATGGCTACACCTTC. The encoded protein is CASSFRGYGYTF.

The chain has TRBV7-3 and TRBJ2-2; 14 bases fit TRBD2. The CDR3 totals 16 residues. Germline V CDR1 and CDR2: SGHTA, FQGTGA. V lost 0 bases to trimming and J lost 6 bases; unmatched junction nucleotides: 0. CDR3 region: CASSLTGLAGAGELFF. The CDR3 region has the DNA TGTGCCAGCAGCTTAACGGGACTAGCGGGAGCCGGGGAGCTGTTTTTT.